The 29 T cell receptor beta chains presented below share a single source sample, sequenced in a study of CD8 T cells in ankylosing spondylitis. MiXCR, applied by TCRdb to the 5' RACE reads, yields one record per CDR3 protein. The profile shows fewer than 200,000 distinct CDR3 sequences, 18% of them singletons. Material for sequencing was blood, either unsorted or a sorted T cell fraction (not recorded which). These receptors were obtained from a male donor with ankylosing spondylitis or in good health (not recorded which).

The rearrangement joins TRBV29-1 to TRBJ1-1; 8 bases line up with TRBD1. The trim removed 4 bases at V and 0 bases at J, leaving 7 bases unmatched. CDR3 size: 15 residues. Germline CDR1 and CDR2: SQVTM and ANQGSEA. The CDR3 is CSVVRGPSLNTEAFF. The CDR3 nucleotides are TGCAGCGTTGTCAGGGGGCCATCTTTGAACACTGAAGCTTTCTTT.

The chain couples TRBV2 to TRBJ2-5, with D possibly TRBD2 on 5 matching bases. Between the trimmed V and J ends, which lost 2 bases and 5 bases, there was a span of 12 bases. The germline gives CDR1 SNHLY, CDR2 FYNNEI. There are 14 residues in the CDR3. The CDR3 DNA reads as TGTGCCAGCAGTGAAAGGAGGATTGGGGAGACCCAGTACTTC. Residues: CASSERRIGETQYF.

This clonotype was seen more than once but under ten times. A much larger clone lies a single base off, so this may be a read error. The chain has TRBV7-2 and TRBJ2-2, with D unclear. With 0 bases removed from V and 1 base from J, the gap between germline ends came to 3 bases. Looked up from germline, CDR1 is SGHTA and CDR2 is FQGNSA. CDR3 length: 14 amino acids. This chain's CDR3 is CASSLAQNTGELFF. The CDR3 bases are TGTGCCAGCAGCTTAGCCCAGAACACCGGGGAGCTGTTTTTT.

This clonotype showed up just a few times. This chain connects TRBV28 to TRBJ1-1, with D possibly TRBD1 on 5 matching bases. The CDR3 has 13 amino acids. Germline V gene lookup returns CDR1 MDHEN and CDR2 SYDVKM. The V gene lost 2 bases and the J gene lost 3 bases, with 7 bases spanning the gap. This chain's CDR3 is CASSLPRDTEAFF. DNA for the CDR3: TGTGCCAGCAGTTTACCCAGGGACACTGAAGCTTTCTTT.

This clonotype was found many times. V and J are TRBV28 and TRBJ1-6, with no clear D. The germline V and J ends were trimmed by 4 bases and 0 bases, with 7 bases remaining between them. Germline V lookup: CDR1 MDHEN, CDR2 SYDVKM. This CDR3 region has 15 residues. CDR3 loop: CASSWVNSYNSPLHF. Here the CDR3 DNA reads TGTGCCAGCAGTTGGGTTAACTCCTATAATTCACCCCTCCACTTT.

This clonotype was detected many times. This chain uses TRBV20-1 with TRBJ1-5; 7 nucleotides match TRBD1. Germline V gives CDR1 DFQATT, CDR2 SNEGSKA (reference sequence). V trimming: 5 bases; J trimming: 2 bases; junction bases outside the gene matches: 6. The CDR3 length is 14 residues. CDR3 nucleotide sequence: TGCAGTGCTCCTGGACAGGCGGGCAATCAGCCCCAGCATTTT. Translating it yields CSAPGQAGNQPQHF.

This clonotype showed up many times. This rearrangement joins TRBV2 to TRBJ2-1; TRBD2 matches at 11 bases. This CDR3 spans 15 amino acids. V shed 3 bases, J shed 8 bases, and the junction held 6 bases outside the gene matches. Germline loops: CDR1 SNHLY, CDR2 FYNNEI. In nucleotides, the CDR3 is TGTGCCAGCAGTGAGTTAGCGGGAGGGTACGATGAGCAGTTCTTC. This sequence encodes CASSELAGGYDEQFF.

The J gene is TRBJ2-7, the V gene TRBV3-1, with D possibly matching TRBD2 (6 bases). Trimming stripped 5 bases from V and 3 bases from J, with 8 bases between. The CDR3 length is 12 residues. Per germline, CDR1 LGHDT and CDR2 YNNKEL (reference sequence). The CDR3 protein is CASSATSYEQYF. The CDR3, as DNA: TGTGCCAGCAGCGCGACTAGCTACGAGCAGTACTTC.

The sample holds many counts of this clonotype. The chain couples TRBV5-1 to TRBJ1-4; D uncertain. The CDR3 sequence is 14 residues long. V lost 4 bases, J lost 3 bases, and 10 bases lay in between. Per the germline V gene, CDR1 is SGHRS and CDR2 is YFSETQ. The CDR3 DNA reads as TGCGCCAGCAGCCCGCTTGCCGCTAATGAAAAACTGTTTTTT. This sequence encodes CASSPLAANEKLFF.

This chain connects TRBV4-1 to TRBJ2-1; D is perhaps TRBD2 (9 bases). This CDR3 is 19 amino acids long. Germline lookup yields CDR1 MGHRA and CDR2 YSYEKL. Trimming left V 6 bases short and J 4 bases short, with 28 bases between. CDR3 DNA sequence: TGCGCCAGCAGTCGGGGGCAGGGGGCTTTTGCGGGAGGGTACAATGAGCAGTTCTTC. Translated: CASSRGQGAFAGGYNEQFF.

This clonotype was recorded at least ten times. This sequence joins TRBV10-2 and TRBJ1-5; the D gene is possibly TRBD1 (6 bases). Germline assignment: CDR1 WSHSY and CDR2 SAAADI. Trimming left V 1 base short and J 2 bases short, with 6 bases between. The CDR3 spans 14 residues. The CDR3 spells CASSEWTGNQPQHF. DNA of the CDR3: TGCGCCAGCAGTGAGTGGACAGGCAATCAGCCCCAGCATTTT.

Ten or more counts support this clonotype. J is TRBJ2-3 and V is TRBV20-1; 9 bases fit TRBD2. This CDR3 has 15 amino acids. Germline V gene lookup returns CDR1 DFQATT and CDR2 SNEGSKA (reference sequence). V lost 0 bases, J lost 5 bases, and 6 bases stayed unmatched. CDR3 region: CSARDSGSWLDTQYF. The CDR3 nucleotides are TGCAGTGCTAGAGATAGCGGGAGTTGGTTAGATACGCAGTATTTT.

This clonotype was seen at least ten times. The J gene is TRBJ2-3, the V gene TRBV29-1; a weak D match, TRBD1 (7 bases). The germline V gene has CDR1 SQVTM and CDR2 ANQGSEA. The CDR3 runs to 15 residues. The germline V and J ends were trimmed by 7 bases and 3 bases, with 20 bases remaining between them. CDR3 protein: CSGRPQGGKTDTQYF. DNA for the CDR3: TGCAGCGGTCGGCCCCAGGGGGGCAAGACAGATACGCAGTATTTT.

This clonotype showed up many times. This chain links TRBV19 with TRBJ1-5; D gene ambiguous. CDR1 and CDR2 (germline): LNHDA, SQIVND (reference sequence). This CDR3 has 12 residues. V dropped 3 bases and J dropped 4 bases, with 4 bases sitting between them. CDR3 protein: CASSIQNQPQHF. The CDR3 DNA is TGTGCCAGTAGTATCCAGAATCAGCCCCAGCATTTT.

This clonotype was counted a single time. The rearrangement links TRBV29-1 to TRBJ1-2; 8 bases are shared with TRBD1. Germline CDR1 and CDR2: SQVTM and ANQGSEA. V shed 4 bases, J shed 8 bases, and the junction held 9 bases outside the gene matches. The CDR3 has 13 residues. The CDR3, as DNA: TGCAGCGTTGGAGAGGACAGGGCGGGGGGCTACACCTTC. Amino acid sequence: CSVGEDRAGGYTF.

This clonotype showed up just a few times. The CDR3, as DNA: TGCAGCGTTGCGAAGAGTCAGTCCGATCAGCCCCAGCATTTT. Protein: CSVAKSQSDQPQHF. The chain carries TRBV29-1 and TRBJ1-5; no reliable D call. The CDR3 sequence is 14 residues long. Germline values: CDR1 SQVTM, CDR2 ANQGSEA. Between the trimmed V and J ends, which lost 4 bases and 5 bases, there was a span of 15 bases.

The chain uses TRBV10-3 and TRBJ1-1; TRBD1 matches at 7 bases. CDR1 and CDR2 from the germline V gene are ENHRY and SYGVKD. J was trimmed by 2 bases and V by 6 bases; bases with no gene match: 3. This CDR3 is built from 13 residues. The CDR3 DNA reads as TGTGCCATCAGAGGGGACAGCAACACTGAAGCTTTCTTT. Translation gives CAIRGDSNTEAFF.

This clonotype was observed many times. The J gene is TRBJ2-1, the V gene TRBV20-1; TRBD2 aligns across 9 bases. The germline V gene has CDR1 DFQATT and CDR2 SNEGSKA (reference sequence). The trim removed 0 bases at V and 9 bases at J, leaving 9 bases unmatched. This CDR3 is built from 15 residues. The CDR3 here is CSAREASGISGEQFF. DNA of the CDR3: TGCAGTGCTAGAGAGGCTAGCGGGATCTCTGGTGAGCAGTTCTTC.

The J gene is TRBJ2-1, the V gene TRBV11-2; 7 nucleotides agree with TRBD1. V lost 0 bases to trimming and J lost 6 bases; unmatched junction nucleotides: 2. CDR1 and CDR2 (germline): SGHAT, FQNNGV. The CDR3 covers 14 residues. The CDR3 nucleotides are TGTGCCAGCAGCTTAGAGGCAGGGGGCAATGAGCAGTTCTTC. Its translation is CASSLEAGGNEQFF.

This clonotype was seen many times. This chain uses TRBV20-1 with TRBJ1-1; no clear D gene. This CDR3 is built from 13 residues. Deletions cut 4 bases from V and 2 bases from J, with 11 bases between. Per germline, CDR1 DFQATT and CDR2 SNEGSKA (reference sequence). CDR3 amino acids: CSAISGRNTEAFF. The CDR3 coding sequence is TGCAGTGCTATAAGCGGAAGAAACACTGAAGCTTTCTTT.

This clonotype was observed at least ten times. The rearrangement joins TRBV20-1 to TRBJ2-7, with no clear D. Germline V gene data show CDR1 as DFQATT and CDR2 as SNEGSKA (reference sequence). V was cut by 0 bases and J by 3 bases, with 18 bases left in between. This CDR3 comprises 16 residues. CDR3 bases: TGCAGTGCTAGAGATCGGTTTCTACCGAGAGTCTACGAGCAGTACTTC. It is translated as CSARDRFLPRVYEQYF.

Comment on this clonotype: A much larger clone sits a single nucleotide away, making a read error possible. CDR3 nucleotides: TGTGCCAGCAGTTTCCGGACCACAGATACGCAGTATTTT. This translates into CASSFRTTDTQYF. The V and J genes are TRBV11-2 and TRBJ2-3; D unresolved. Germline V lookup: CDR1 SGHAT, CDR2 FQNNGV. The CDR3 covers 13 residues. V was clipped by 6 bases and J by 2 bases, with 9 bases between them.

This clonotype has more than one count but fewer than ten. The junction differs from germline at one of its ends, possibly a read error. The chain employs TRBV2 and TRBJ2-1, with D unclear. Germline CDR1 and CDR2: SNHLY and FYNNEI. This CDR3 has 13 amino acids. CDR3 residues: CASSEGERQGRLF. The CDR3 bases are TGTGCCAGCAGTGAAGGGGAAAGACAAGGCAGGCTCTTC.

J is TRBJ2-1 and V is TRBV6-5; D possibly corresponds to TRBD2 (6 bases). The germline gives CDR1 MNHEY, CDR2 SVGAGI. Trimming cost V 6 bases and J 10 bases, with 13 bases left between them. This CDR3 region has 12 residues. CDR3 DNA: TGTGCCAGCAGCCGAACCGGACTAGAGCAGTTCTTC. It specifies CASSRTGLEQFF.

This clonotype was seen at least ten times. The chain is built from TRBV29-1 and TRBJ1-1; 8 bases line up with TRBD1. This CDR3 contains 11 residues. The V and J ends lost 3 bases and 10 bases, in that order; junction bases with no gene match: 4. Germline-derived CDR1 and CDR2 are SQVTM and ANQGSEA. The CDR3 bases are TGCAGCGTTGATCAAGGACAGGGAGCTTTCTTT. This translates into CSVDQGQGAFF.

The sample holds a few counts of this clonotype. This chain joins TRBV2 and TRBJ1-5; D not certain. The ends were cut back, 7 bases at V and 9 bases at J, with 13 bases in the middle. Germline V gene sequence: CDR1 SNHLY, CDR2 FYNNEI. The CDR3 spans 12 residues. CDR3 in DNA: TGTGCCAGCAACCTCCAAGATGGGCCCCAGCATTTT. It encodes CASNLQDGPQHF.

Many counts were recorded for this clonotype. V and J are TRBV5-1 and TRBJ1-3, with 9 nucleotides matching TRBD1. Germline CDR1 is SGHRS and CDR2 is YFSETQ. Trimming removed 4 bases from V and 4 bases from J; junction bases left unmatched: 12. This CDR3 spans 17 amino acids. The CDR3 region has the DNA TGCGCCAGCAGCCGGAGCTATGGACAGGGGCTAGGAAACACCATATATTTT. Translating it yields CASSRSYGQGLGNTIYF.

This clonotype has at least ten counts. The chain links TRBV15 to TRBJ2-7; possibly TRBD1 for D (6 bases). Trimming cost V 0 bases and J 12 bases, with 21 bases left between them. The V gene's germline CDR1 is LNHNV and CDR2 YYDKDF (reference sequence). This CDR3 contains 15 residues. The CDR3 here is CATSRERGRQFESYF. The CDR3 DNA follows: TGTGCCACCAGCAGAGAAAGGGGGAGACAGTTTGAGTCGTACTTC.

In this sample, this clonotype turned up a few times. The chain links TRBV7-2 to TRBJ2-7; no firm D call. V lost 2 bases and J lost 2, with 7 bases in between. The CDR3 sequence is 13 residues long. The germline V gene has CDR1 SGHTA and CDR2 FQGNSA. The CDR3 DNA reads TGTGCCAGCAGCTTAACCGTCGCCTACGAGCAGTACTTC. This translates into CASSLTVAYEQYF.